The clone carrying this T cell receptor (beta chain) occurred a few times. Its matching antigen is unknown. Unique-molecular-identifier-tagged TCR beta cDNA libraries were used. When 1 to 10 million T cells were used, they gave about 540,000 cDNA molecules. TCRdb reanalysed the PCR reads using MiXCR and keeps one entry per CDR3 protein. The table shows about 820,000 distinct CDR3 sequences, with around 50% occurring only once. The CDR3 length is 14 residues. The germline CDR1 and CDR2 sequences are MNHNY and SVGAGI (reference sequence). Trimming at V came to 4 bases and at J to 5 bases, leaving 6 bases not matched to a gene. These data belong to a study of post-analysis software for immune sequencing data. Turning to the study itself: The disease courses spanned relapsing-remitting, secondary progressive and progressive-relapsing forms of multiple sclerosis.

Broader study findings: Batch-mates among the samples co-clustered strongly by F measure. Significantly lower normalized Chao1 diversity was seen in multiple sclerosis patients than in controls. The five TRBV segments detected at higher frequency in patients than in controls included TRBV5-6, TRBV5-1 and TRBV20-1.

This chain connects TRBV6-6 to TRBJ2-7; the match to TRBD2 covers 9 bases. The sequenced material came from blood. The clonotype was recovered from a girl aged 5 to 17 with multiple sclerosis. CDR3 region: CASSSSGGRDEQYF. The CDR3, as DNA: TGTGCCAGCAGTTCAAGCGGGGGGCGTGACGAGCAGTACTTC.